Detailed here is one T cell receptor (beta chain). Antigen: not known. The data derive from a study of T cell responses to AZD1222 COVID-19 vaccine. Regarding the study as a whole: CD4 TCRs linked to vaccination spanned spike, dominating at 160-218 and 743-854. It should be noted that donors were predominantly white British and more often female, and clonal diversity was possibly underestimated. In the spike-specific TCR repertoire, nearly half reportedly target unmutated variant regions.

Produced via immunoSEQ multiplex PCR; TCRdb's table is partial and in-frame only. Of approximately 150,000 clones detected, roughly 89% appear once; the ten largest clones hold roughly 1.7%. This CDR3 is 13 amino acids long. Germline CDR1 LNHNV, CDR2 YYDKDF (reference sequence). Trimming took 1 base from V and 4 from J, leaving 6 bases between them. This TCR came from an adult who received the AZD1222 COVID-19 vaccine. The sequences come from peripheral blood, collected 28 days after the second AZD1222 dose. The chain links TRBV15 to TRBJ2-3; D uncertain. CDR3 DNA: TGTGCCACCAGCAGAGTTCCCGCAGATACGCAGTATTTT. It encodes CATSRVPADTQYF.